This T cell receptor (beta chain) emerged from a study of beta chain features in type 1 diabetes. Turning to the study itself: Healthy donors, compared against patients, showed similar age, gender and cell yields. Examination of sorted cells across all samples involved about 100,000,000 cells. Study observations and caveats: Short templates might get an advantage during PCR, and this would be equal in patients and controls. Patients with type 1 diabetes showed fewer VDJ junction insertions and more deletions. TCRB CDR3s from Type 1 diabetes patients were moderately but significantly shorter in all four CD4+ subsets.

The CDR3 spans 13 residues. Trimming left V 3 bases short and J 2 bases short, with 5 bases between. Germline-derived CDR1 and CDR2 are MRHNA and SNTAGT. The study reverse transcribed the entire isolated RNA, so it sequenced expressed TCRB transcripts. Here immunoSEQ multiplex PCR was the method, and the copy in TCRdb shows in-frame clones only, minus some. The table records fewer than 55,000 clones, roughly two fifths of them present only once. A remark on this clone: Its antigen is not identified.

The sequence was obtained from a man aged 25-45 years with type 1 diabetes. This chain connects TRBV6-4 to TRBJ1-3; D is ambiguous. The sequencing input was Tregs from blood. The CDR3 region has the DNA TGTGCCAGCAGTGAAGCACCTGGAAACACCATATATTTT. This translates into CASSEAPGNTIYF.